This T cell receptor (beta chain) was captured by sequencing in a study of T cell responses to AZD1222 COVID-19 vaccine. Study-wide results and caveats: A mostly white British donor set with more females was recruited, and clonal diversity was possibly underestimated.

TCRdb keeps only in-frame clones here, not all; method: immunoSEQ multiplex PCR. The table records 170,000 or so clones, 90% of them present only once. Points on this clone: Its target is not known.

This specimen was peripheral blood, taken on day 0 of AZD1222 vaccination. The TCR originated in an adult in good health.

In DNA form, the CDR3 reads TGTGCCATCAGTGCAATCAGGTTGTCCACAGATACGCAGTATTTT. Its translation: CAISAIRLSTDTQYF. The genes are TRBV10-3 and TRBJ2-3; D call uncertain. The CDR3 is 15 residues long. Germline CDR1 reads ENHRY; CDR2 reads SYGVKD. V lost 4 bases and J 2 bases, leaving 13 bases between the germline ends.